This T cell receptor beta chain was recorded in a study of blood T cells in healthy people across ages. Study-level findings and limits: Long-lived donors had more naive CD4+ cells and higher diversity than aged donors.

There are 15 residues in the CDR3. Germline CDR1 MNHEY, CDR2 SMNVEV (reference sequence). This clonotype was detected only once. Its antigen is not identified. One junction end disagrees with the germline gene, perhaps due to a read error. The authors ran a second PCR of about 7 to 11 cycles using a sample-barcoded 5' primer and a J-beta primer mix. Every molecule of cDNA carried a tag from a template-switch adaptor with 12 random nucleotides. TCRdb used MiXCR to reprocess the 5' RACE reads, holding one entry per CDR3 protein. The sample contains about 1.5 million distinct CDR3 sequences, less than 45% of which appear only once. Healthy Russian Caucasian donors spanned ages about 6 to 90 years. Isolated per sample were at least 6 million PBMCs.

Sequenced: blood. The chain is built from TRBV27 and TRBJ1-2, with 8 nucleotides matching TRBD1. This clonotype was sampled from a woman aged 18 to 35 in good health. CDR3 DNA: TGTGCCAGCAGTTTCCTTGGCGGACAGGGCTATGGCTACAACTTC. This encodes CASSFLGGQGYGYNF.